What follows are 6 T cell receptor beta chains derived from one specimen sequenced in a study of CD8+CD57+ T cells in acquired aplastic anemia. For CDR3 and TCR beta VDJ profiling, genomic DNA was the template used. TCRdb called the reads again in MiXCR, with one record for every CDR3 protein. The sample lists 350,000 to 450,000 distinct CDR3 sequences, approximately 70% occurring once. Sequencing was done on a sample of sorted CD4+, CD8+, or CD8+CD57+ T cells (not recorded which) from PBMCs. These TCRs come from a human donor in good health, serving as a control.

V and J are TRBV9 and TRBJ2-5; D assignment may be TRBD1 or TRBD2 (5 bases each). The germline gives CDR1 SGDLS, CDR2 YYNGEE. The CDR3 is 15 residues long. Trimming removed 3 bases from V and 10 bases from J, with 22 bases in between. CDR3 in amino acids: CASSARIGESQYQYF. In DNA, the CDR3 is TGTGCCAGCAGCGCACGTATAGGGGAGTCCCAGTACCAGTACTTC.

This rearrangement joins TRBV15 to TRBJ2-3; unclear D gene. The CDR3 sequence is 14 residues long. Germline V lookup: CDR1 LNHNV, CDR2 YYDKDF (reference sequence). V was clipped by 5 bases and J by 10 bases, with 19 bases between them. The CDR3 bases are TGTGCCACCAGCGAATTGCTGGATACCGATGCGCAGTATTTT. Translating gives CATSELLDTDAQYF.

A remark on this clonotype: No conserved phenylalanine or tryptophan is present at the end of the CDR3, so a read error is the likely explanation. The DNA is omitted, as the CDR3 cannot be located on it reliably, and the CDR3 follows TCRdb's listing. The rearrangement joins TRBV7-9 to TRBJ1-6; the table's TRBD1 call for D was not verified on the DNA. The CDR3 region is 11 residues in length, termini included. The germline CDR1 and CDR2 sequences are SEHNR and FQNEAQ (reference sequence). CDR3 in amino acids: CASERGVVKGP.

There are many counts of this clonotype. CDR3 nucleotides: TGCGCCAGCAGCCAAGTAAGGGGACAGGGGCACAATGAGCAGTTCTTC. Residues: CASSQVRGQGHNEQFF. The V call is TRBV4-1, the J call TRBJ2-1, with 10 bases lining up with TRBD1. CDR1 and CDR2 from the germline V gene are MGHRA and YSYEKL. The CDR3 runs to 16 residues. With 1 base clipped from V and 5 bases from J, the junction kept 5 bases outside the gene matches.

The J gene is TRBJ2-1, the V gene TRBV5-1; unclear D gene. Germline loops: CDR1 SGHRS, CDR2 YFSETQ. The CDR3 runs to 15 residues. V was pared by 0 bases and J by 10 bases, with 17 bases between. DNA of the CDR3: TGCGCCAGCAGCTTGGGTCAGGTCACTATCTACGAGCAGTTCTTC. Residues: CASSLGQVTIYEQFF.

The V and J genes are TRBV12-3 or TRBV12-4 and TRBJ1-5; the D is unclear. The germline V and J ends were trimmed by 6 bases and 6 bases, with 18 bases remaining between them. The CDR3 has 15 residues. CDR3 DNA: TGTGCCAGCAGCTTATCGTACAGCCCTGCTCAGCCCCAGCATTTT. It is translated as CASSLSYSPAQPQHF.